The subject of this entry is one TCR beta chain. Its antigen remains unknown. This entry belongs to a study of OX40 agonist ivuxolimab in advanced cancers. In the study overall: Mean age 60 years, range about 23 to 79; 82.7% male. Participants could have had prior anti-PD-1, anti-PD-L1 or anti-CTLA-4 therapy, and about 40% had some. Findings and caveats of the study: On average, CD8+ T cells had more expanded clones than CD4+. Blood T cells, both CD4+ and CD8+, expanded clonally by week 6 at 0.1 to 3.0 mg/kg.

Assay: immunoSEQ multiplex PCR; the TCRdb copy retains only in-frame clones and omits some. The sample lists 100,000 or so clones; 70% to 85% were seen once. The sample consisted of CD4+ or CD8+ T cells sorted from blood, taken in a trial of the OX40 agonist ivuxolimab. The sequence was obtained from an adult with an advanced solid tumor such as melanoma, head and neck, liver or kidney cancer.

CDR3 loop: CASSQGTSDEQYF. The DNA for the CDR3 is TGTGCCAGCAGCCAGGGAACTAGCGACGAGCAGTACTTC. V gene TRBV4-2 combines with J gene TRBJ2-5; TRBD2 aligns across 7 bases. The better agreement between TRBJ2-7 and the DNA end casts doubt on the J call. This CDR3 region has 13 residues. The V gene's germline CDR1 is LGHNA and CDR2 YNFKEQ.